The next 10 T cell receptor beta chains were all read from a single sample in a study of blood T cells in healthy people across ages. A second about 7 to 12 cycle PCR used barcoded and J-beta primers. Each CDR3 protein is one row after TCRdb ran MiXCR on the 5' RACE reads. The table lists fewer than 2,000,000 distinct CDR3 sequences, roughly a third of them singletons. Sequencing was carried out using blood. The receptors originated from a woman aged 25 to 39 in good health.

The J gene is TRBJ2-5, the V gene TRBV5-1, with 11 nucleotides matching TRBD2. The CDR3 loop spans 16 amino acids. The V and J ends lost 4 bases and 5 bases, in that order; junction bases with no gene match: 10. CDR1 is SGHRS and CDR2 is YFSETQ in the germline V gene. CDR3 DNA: TGCGCCAGCAGCACGGGACTAGCGGTTGTGTCGGAGACCCAGTACTTC. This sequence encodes CASSTGLAVVSETQYF. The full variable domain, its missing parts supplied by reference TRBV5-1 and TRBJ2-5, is KAGVTQTPRYLIKTRGQQVTLSCSPISGHRSVSWYQQTPGQGLQFLFEYFSETQRNKGNFPGRFSGRQFSNSRSEMNVSTLELGDSALYLCASSTGLAVVSETQYFGPGTRLLVL.

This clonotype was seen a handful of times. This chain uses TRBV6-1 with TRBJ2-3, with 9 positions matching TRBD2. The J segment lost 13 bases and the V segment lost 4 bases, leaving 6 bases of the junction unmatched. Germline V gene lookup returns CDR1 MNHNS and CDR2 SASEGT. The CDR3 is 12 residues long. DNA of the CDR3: TGTGCCAGCAGTGGTATAGCGGGAGTTGAGTATTTT. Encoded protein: CASSGIAGVEYF.

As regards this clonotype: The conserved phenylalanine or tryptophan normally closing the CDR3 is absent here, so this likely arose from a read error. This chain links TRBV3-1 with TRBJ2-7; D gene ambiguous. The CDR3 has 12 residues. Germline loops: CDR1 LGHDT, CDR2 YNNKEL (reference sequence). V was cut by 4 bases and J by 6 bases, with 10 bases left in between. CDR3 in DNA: TGTGCCAGCAGCCCGGTAGGCTTCGAGCAGTACTCC. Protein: CASSPVGFEQYS.

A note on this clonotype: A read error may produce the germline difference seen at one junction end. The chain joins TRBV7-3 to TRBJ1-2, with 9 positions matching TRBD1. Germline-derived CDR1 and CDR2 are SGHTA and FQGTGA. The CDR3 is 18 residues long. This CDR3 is CASSPAGQGRTNWDGCTF. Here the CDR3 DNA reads TGTGCCAGCAGCCCCGCGGGACAGGGTCGAACTAATTGGGATGGCTGCACCTTC.

CDR3 nucleotide sequence: TGTGCCAGCAGCCGCGGGAGGGGCGGGGGCACAGATACGCAGTATTTT. Translating gives CASSRGRGGGTDTQYF. The V gene is TRBV7-2, the J gene TRBJ2-3; 9 positions agree with TRBD2. The germline V gene encodes CDR1 SGHTA and CDR2 FQGNSA. J gave up 1 base and V 5 bases, and 7 bases lay outside the gene matches. The CDR3 has 16 residues. The whole variable domain, filled in from reference TRBV7-2 and TRBJ2-3, reads GAGVSQSPSNKVTEKGKDVELRCDPISGHTALYWYRQSLGQGLEFLIYFQGNSAPDKSGLPSDRFSAERTGGSVSTLTIQRTQQEDSAVYLCASSRGRGGGTDTQYFGPGTRLTVL.

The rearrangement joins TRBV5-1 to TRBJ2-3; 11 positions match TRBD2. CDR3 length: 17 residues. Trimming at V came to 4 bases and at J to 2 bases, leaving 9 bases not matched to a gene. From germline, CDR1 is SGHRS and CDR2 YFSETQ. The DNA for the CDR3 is TGCGCCAGCAGCCCCTTCGGGACTAGCGGCCACACAGATACGCAGTATTTT. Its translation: CASSPFGTSGHTDTQYF.

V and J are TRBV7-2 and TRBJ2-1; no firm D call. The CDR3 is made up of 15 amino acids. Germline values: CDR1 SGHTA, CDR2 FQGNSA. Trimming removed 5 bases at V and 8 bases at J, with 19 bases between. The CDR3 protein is CASSRGILLGDEQFF. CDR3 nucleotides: TGTGCCAGCAGCCGTGGTATTCTATTAGGAGATGAGCAGTTCTTC. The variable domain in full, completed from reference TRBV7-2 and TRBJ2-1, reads GAGVSQSPSNKVTEKGKDVELRCDPISGHTALYWYRQSLGQGLEFLIYFQGNSAPDKSGLPSDRFSAERTGGSVSTLTIQRTQQEDSAVYLCASSRGILLGDEQFFGPGTRLTVL.

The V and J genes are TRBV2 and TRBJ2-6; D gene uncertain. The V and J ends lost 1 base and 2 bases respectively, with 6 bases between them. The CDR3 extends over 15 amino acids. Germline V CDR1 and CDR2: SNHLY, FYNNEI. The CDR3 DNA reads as TGTGCCAGCAGTGAAGAGGTGGCTGGGGCCAACGTCCTGACTTTC. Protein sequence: CASSEEVAGANVLTF.

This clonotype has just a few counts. CDR3 nucleotides: TGCGCCAGCAGCCGACCCACAGGGGTGGATGGCTACACCTTC. As protein: CASSRPTGVDGYTF. This sequence joins TRBV4-1 and TRBJ1-2, with 7 positions matching TRBD1. The CDR3 spans 14 residues. The J segment lost 6 bases and the V segment lost 4 bases, leaving 8 bases of the junction unmatched. CDR1 is MGHRA and CDR2 is YSYEKL in the germline V gene.

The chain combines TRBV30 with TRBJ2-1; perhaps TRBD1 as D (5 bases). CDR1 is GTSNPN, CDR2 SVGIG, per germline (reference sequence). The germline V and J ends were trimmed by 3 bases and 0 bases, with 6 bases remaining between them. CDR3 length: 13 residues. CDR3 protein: CAWSRASYNEQFF. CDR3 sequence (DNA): TGTGCCTGGAGCAGGGCCTCCTACAATGAGCAGTTCTTC. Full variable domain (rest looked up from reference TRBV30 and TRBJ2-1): SQTIHQWPATLVQPVGSPLSLECTVEGTSNPNLYWYRQAAGRGLQLLFYSVGIGQISSEVPQNLSASRPQDRQFILSSKKLLLSDSGFYLCAWSRASYNEQFFGPGTRLTVL.